Shown below are 2 T cell receptor beta chains from a single sample sequenced in a study of blood T cells in healthy people across ages. For the second PCR, which ran for about 6 to 12 cycles, a sample-barcoded 5' primer and a J-beta primer mix were used. TCRdb recomputed calls from the 5' RACE reads with MiXCR, one row per CDR3 protein. The top ten clones hold roughly 10% of a sample with around 1.5 million distinct CDR3 sequences, 30% to 40% of them seen once. Material for sequencing was blood. These receptors all stem from a woman in her 30s in good health.

This clonotype was seen only a few times. The rearrangement joins TRBV12-3 or TRBV12-4 to TRBJ2-1; 7 positions match TRBD2. The CDR3 is 15 amino acids. The J segment lost 10 bases and the V segment lost 5 bases, leaving 14 bases of the junction unmatched. The CDR3 region has the DNA TGTGCCAGCAGTGGGCGCGGGAGTCTAGCAGTCGAGCAGTTCTTC. It encodes CASSGRGSLAVEQFF.

The J gene is TRBJ2-3, the V gene TRBV24-1; D is uncertain. This CDR3 has 16 residues. CDR1 KGHDR and CDR2 SFDVKD come from the germline V gene. The germline V and J ends were trimmed by 0 bases and 4 bases, with 13 bases remaining between them. In DNA form, the CDR3 reads TGTGCCACCAGTGATTTGACAGAGATGGTCCCAGATACGCAGTATTTT. It translates to CATSDLTEMVPDTQYF.